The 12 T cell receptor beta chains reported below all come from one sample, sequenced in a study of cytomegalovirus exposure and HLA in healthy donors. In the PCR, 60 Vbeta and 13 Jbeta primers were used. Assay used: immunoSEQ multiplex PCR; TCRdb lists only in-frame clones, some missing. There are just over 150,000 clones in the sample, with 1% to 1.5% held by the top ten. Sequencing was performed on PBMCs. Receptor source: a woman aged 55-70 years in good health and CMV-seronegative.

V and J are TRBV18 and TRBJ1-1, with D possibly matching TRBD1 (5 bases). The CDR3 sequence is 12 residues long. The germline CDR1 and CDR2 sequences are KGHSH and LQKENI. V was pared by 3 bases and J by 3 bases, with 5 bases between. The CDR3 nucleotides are TGTGCCAGCTCACCCAGGGACACTGAAGCTTTCTTT. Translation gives CASSPRDTEAFF.

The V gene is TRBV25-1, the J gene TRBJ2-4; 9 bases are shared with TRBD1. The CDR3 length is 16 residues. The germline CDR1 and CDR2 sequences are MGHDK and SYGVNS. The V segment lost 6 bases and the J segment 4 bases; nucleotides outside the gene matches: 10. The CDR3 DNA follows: TGTGCCAGCAGCAATCCCGGGACAGGGCAAAAAAACATTCAGTACTTC. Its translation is CASSNPGTGQKNIQYF.

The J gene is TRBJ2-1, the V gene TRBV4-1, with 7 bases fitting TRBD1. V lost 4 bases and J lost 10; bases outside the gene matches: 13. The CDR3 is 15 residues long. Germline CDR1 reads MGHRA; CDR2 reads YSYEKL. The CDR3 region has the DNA TGCGCCAGCAGCCCACCCGGGACAGCGCTCAAAGAGCAGTTCTTC. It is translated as CASSPPGTALKEQFF.

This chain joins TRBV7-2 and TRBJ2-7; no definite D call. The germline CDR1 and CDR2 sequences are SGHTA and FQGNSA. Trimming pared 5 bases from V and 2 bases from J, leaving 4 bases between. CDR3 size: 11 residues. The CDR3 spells CASSLTYEQYF. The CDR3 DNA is TGTGCCAGCAGCCTAACCTACGAGCAGTACTTC.

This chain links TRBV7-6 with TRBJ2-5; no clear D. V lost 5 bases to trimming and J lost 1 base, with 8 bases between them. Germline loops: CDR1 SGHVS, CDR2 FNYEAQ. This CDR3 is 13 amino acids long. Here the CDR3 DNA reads TGTGCCAGCAGCCCACGGGTCCAAGAGACCCAGTACTTC. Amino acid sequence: CASSPRVQETQYF.

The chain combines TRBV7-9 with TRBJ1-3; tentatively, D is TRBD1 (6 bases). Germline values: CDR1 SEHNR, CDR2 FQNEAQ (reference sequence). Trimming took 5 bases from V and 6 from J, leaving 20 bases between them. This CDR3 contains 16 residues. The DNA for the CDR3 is TGTGCCAGCAGCACCCCGTGGACAGCGATGGAAAACACCATATATTTT. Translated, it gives CASSTPWTAMENTIYF.

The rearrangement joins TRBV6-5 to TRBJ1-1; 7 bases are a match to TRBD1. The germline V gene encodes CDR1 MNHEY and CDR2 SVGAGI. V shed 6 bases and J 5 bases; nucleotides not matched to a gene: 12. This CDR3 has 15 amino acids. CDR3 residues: CASRKLQGRNTEAFF. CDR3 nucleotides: TGTGCCAGCAGAAAACTACAGGGGAGGAATACTGAAGCTTTCTTT.

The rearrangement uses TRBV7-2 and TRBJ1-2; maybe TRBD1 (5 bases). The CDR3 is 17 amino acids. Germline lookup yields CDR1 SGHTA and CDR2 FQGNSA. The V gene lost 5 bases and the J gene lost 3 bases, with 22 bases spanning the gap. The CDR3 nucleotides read TGTGCCAGCAGCCCAACAATTCATACGACAGCCCACTATGGCTACACCTTC. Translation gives CASSPTIHTTAHYGYTF.

The CDR3 DNA reads TGTGCCAGCAGCTCGGACAGGGCTAACTATGGCTACACCTTC. Its translation: CASSSDRANYGYTF. The chain couples TRBV6-5 to TRBJ1-2, with 8 bases matching TRBD1. There are 14 residues in the CDR3. The V segment lost 6 bases and the J segment 0 bases; nucleotides outside the gene matches: 3. CDR1 and CDR2 (germline): MNHEY, SVGAGI.

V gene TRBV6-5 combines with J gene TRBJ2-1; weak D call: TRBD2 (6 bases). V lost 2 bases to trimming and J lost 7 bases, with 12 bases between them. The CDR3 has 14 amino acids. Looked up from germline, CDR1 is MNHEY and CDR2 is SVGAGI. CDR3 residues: CASSYKGGWNEQFF. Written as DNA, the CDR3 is TGTGCCAGCAGTTACAAAGGAGGGTGGAATGAGCAGTTCTTC.

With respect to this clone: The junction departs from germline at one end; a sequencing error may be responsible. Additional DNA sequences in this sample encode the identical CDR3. The CDR3 sequence: CATSRDRWGQGVEKLFF. CDR3 nucleotides: TGTGCCACCAGCAGAGATCGGTGGGGACAGGGGGTTGAAAAACTGTTTTTC. The chain joins TRBV15 to TRBJ1-4, with 11 bases lining up with TRBD1. The CDR3 covers 17 residues. CDR1 and CDR2 (germline): LNHNV, YYDKDF (reference sequence).

The CDR3 DNA follows: TGCGCCAGCAGCCAAGATGCGGGGGGCCCGAATCAGCCCCAGCATTTT. It yields the protein CASSQDAGGPNQPQHF. This chain uses TRBV4-3 with TRBJ1-5; a weak D match, TRBD1 (6 bases). The CDR3 covers 16 residues. V was shortened by 0 bases and J by 4 bases, with 13 bases between the two germline ends. CDR1 and CDR2 from the germline V gene are LGHNA and YSLEER.